The source of this T cell receptor (beta chain) is a study of blood T cell repertoires in COVID-19 (dated by TCRdb to 2018 to 2020). Background on the whole study: Samples covering the acute and convalescent phases of COVID-19 were provided by collaborators in the United States, Italy and Spain. The material from the prospective study consisted of cDNA or gDNA derived from T cells, B-cell-depleted T cells, or PBMCs. The dataset comprised deeply sampled blood TCRbeta repertoires from subjects exposed to, actively infected with, or recovered from COVID-19. The repertoires were made available in a free public database intended to serve as a resource for research on the immune response to SARS-CoV-2. Samples were obtained from the ongoing ImmuneRACE study (first 160 participants) and from some 1,300 subjects provided by 6 global collaborators. Sample metadata almost always included a de-identified subject ID, COVID-19 status, age in years and sex. Where available, HLA class I and class II types were obtained from metadata supplied by the sample provider rather than from assay-based typing.

About this clone itself: Its specific antigen is unknown. No clone much larger than this one lies a single base away; base qualities are absent.

Study-level results and caveats: Clinical and demographic metadata were provided uncurated, with the amount varying by source and participant.

TCRbeta CDR3 regions were amplified from genomic DNA using the immunoSEQ Assay, a bias-controlled multiplex PCR. The study's processing was this. The number of nucleated cells in each sample was estimated by amplification of reference gene primers within the assay. Sequence reads were collapsed and filtered to measure the absolute abundance of every unique TCRbeta CDR3 rearrangement. For each sample, productive Simpson clonality was calculated as the square root of Simpson's diversity index over productive rearrangements. TCRdb provides this immuneACCESS table in a form limited to in-frame rearrangements. Some clones are lacking; in checked studies, under half of them reflect an unresolved V gene, and why the rest are absent is not known. The V and J calls and clone size were taken over from that table, and D and trimming were inferred from the DNA. In this sample the table shows about 240,000 clones, 80% to 85% of which occur a single time. The ten largest account for about an eighth of the sample.

The germline V gene sets CDR1 to SGHAT and CDR2 to FQNNGV. Including cysteine and phenylalanine, the CDR3 has 17 amino acids. The read is trimmed to its CDR3 DNA, 51 bases read in frame from base 1. The germline ends are 11 bases apart after V is trimmed by 2 bases and J by 0 bases. Whole blood was collected in K2EDTA tubes by collaborating institutions according to the institutions' own protocols. For TCRbeta analysis, collaborator samples were shipped as frozen whole blood, as isolated PBMCs, or as DNA extracted from either sample type. The sequencing input was peripheral blood. The chain joins TRBV11-2 to TRBJ2-6; confidence is insufficient to name the D gene. The TCR comes from a woman aged 60 to 75 with active or convalescent COVID-19. The DNA sequence is as follows: TGTGCCAGCAGCTTATGGGCAGGAACCTCTGGGGCCAACGTCCTGACTTTC. This encodes CASSLWAGTSGANVLTF. Reference TRBV11-2 and TRBJ2-6 genes cover what lies past the CDR3, so the full variable domain is EAGVAQSPRYKIIEKRQSVAFWCNPISGHATLYWYQQILGQGPKLLIQFQNNGVVDDSQLPKDRFSAERLKGVDSTLKIQPAKLEDSAVYLCASSLWAGTSGANVLTFGAGSRLTVL.